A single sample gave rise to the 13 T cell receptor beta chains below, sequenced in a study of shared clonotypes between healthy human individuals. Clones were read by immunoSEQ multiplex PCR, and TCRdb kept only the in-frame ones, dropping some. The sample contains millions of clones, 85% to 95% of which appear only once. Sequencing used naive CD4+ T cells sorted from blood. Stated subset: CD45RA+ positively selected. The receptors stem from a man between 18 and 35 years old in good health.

CDR3 protein: CASSESGTGKETQYF. The CDR3 DNA sequence: TGTGCCAGCAGCGAATCCGGGACAGGGAAAGAGACCCAGTACTTC. The rearrangement links TRBV6-5 to TRBJ2-5; 9 bases map to TRBD1. Germline trimming cut 6 bases from V and 3 bases from J; bases unmatched to any gene: 8. From germline, CDR1 is MNHEY and CDR2 SVGAGI. The CDR3 spans 15 residues.

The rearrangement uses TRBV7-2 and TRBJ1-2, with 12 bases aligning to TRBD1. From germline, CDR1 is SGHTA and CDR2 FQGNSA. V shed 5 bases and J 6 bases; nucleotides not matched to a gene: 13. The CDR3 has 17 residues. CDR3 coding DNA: TGTGCCAGCAGCCGCCCCGGGACAGGGGGCTTGAACGATGGCTACACCTTC. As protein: CASSRPGTGGLNDGYTF.

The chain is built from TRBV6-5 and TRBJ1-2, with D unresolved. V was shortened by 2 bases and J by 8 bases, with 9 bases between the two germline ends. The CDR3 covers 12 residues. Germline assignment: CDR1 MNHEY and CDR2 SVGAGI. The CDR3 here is CASSYAGRGYTF. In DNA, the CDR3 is TGTGCCAGCAGTTACGCGGGGAGAGGCTACACCTTC.

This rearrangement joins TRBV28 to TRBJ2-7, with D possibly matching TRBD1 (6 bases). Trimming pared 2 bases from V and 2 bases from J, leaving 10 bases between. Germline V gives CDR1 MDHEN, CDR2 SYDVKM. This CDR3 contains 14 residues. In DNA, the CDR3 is TGTGCCAGCAGTTTAGGGGACAAAACCTACGAGCAGTACTTC. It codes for CASSLGDKTYEQYF.

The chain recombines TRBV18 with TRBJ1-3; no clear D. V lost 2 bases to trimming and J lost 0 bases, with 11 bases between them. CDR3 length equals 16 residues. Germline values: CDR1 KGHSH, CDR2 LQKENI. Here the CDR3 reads CASSPSLTPSGNTIYF. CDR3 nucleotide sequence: TGTGCCAGCTCACCATCCCTTACACCCTCTGGAAACACCATATATTTT.

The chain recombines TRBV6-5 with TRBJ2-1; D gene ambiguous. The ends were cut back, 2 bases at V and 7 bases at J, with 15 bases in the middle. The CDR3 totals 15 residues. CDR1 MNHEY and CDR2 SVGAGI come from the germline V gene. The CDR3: CASSYGLKASNEQFF. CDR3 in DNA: TGTGCCAGCAGTTACGGGCTGAAGGCTAGTAATGAGCAGTTCTTC.

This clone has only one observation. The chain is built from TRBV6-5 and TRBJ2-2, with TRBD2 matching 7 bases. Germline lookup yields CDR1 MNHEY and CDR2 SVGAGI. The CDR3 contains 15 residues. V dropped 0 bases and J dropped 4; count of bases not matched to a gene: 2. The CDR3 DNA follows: TGTGCCAGCAGTTACTCCGCTAGCGGCACCGGGGAGCTGTTTTTT. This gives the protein CASSYSASGTGELFF.

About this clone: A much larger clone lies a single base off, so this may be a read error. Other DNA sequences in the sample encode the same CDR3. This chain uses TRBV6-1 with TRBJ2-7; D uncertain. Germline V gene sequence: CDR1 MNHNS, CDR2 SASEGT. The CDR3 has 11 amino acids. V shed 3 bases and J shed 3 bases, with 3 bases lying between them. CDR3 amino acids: CASSENYEQYF. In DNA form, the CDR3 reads TGTGCCAGCAGTGAGAACTACGAGCAGTACTTC.

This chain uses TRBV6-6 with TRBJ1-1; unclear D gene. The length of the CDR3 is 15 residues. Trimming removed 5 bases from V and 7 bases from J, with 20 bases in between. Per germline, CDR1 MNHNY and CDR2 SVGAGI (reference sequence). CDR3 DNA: TGTGCCAGCAGTGCACCGGAACGAGGGTGGGATGAAGCTTTCTTT. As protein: CASSAPERGWDEAFF.

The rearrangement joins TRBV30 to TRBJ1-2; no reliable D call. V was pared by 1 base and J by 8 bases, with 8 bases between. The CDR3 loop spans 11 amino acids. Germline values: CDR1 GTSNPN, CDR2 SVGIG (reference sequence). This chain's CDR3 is CAWSDAGGYTF. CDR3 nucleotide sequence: TGTGCCTGGAGTGACGCGGGGGGCTACACCTTC.

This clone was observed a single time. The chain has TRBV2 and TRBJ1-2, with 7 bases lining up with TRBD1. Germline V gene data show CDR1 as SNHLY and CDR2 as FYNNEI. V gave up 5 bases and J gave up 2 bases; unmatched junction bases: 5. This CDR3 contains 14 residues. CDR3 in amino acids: CASSRLTGNYGYTF. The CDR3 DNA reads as TGTGCCAGCAGTAGGCTGACAGGGAACTATGGCTACACCTTC.

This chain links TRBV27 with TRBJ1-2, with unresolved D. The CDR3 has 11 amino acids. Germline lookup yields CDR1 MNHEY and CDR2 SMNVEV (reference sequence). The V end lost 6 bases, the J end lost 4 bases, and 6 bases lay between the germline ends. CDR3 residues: CASRDGYGYTF. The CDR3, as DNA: TGTGCCAGCAGGGACGGCTATGGCTACACCTTC.

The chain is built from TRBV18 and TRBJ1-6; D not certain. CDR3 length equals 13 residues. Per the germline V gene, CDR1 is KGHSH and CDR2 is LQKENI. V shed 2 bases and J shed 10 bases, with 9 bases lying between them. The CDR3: CASSPGFGSPLHF. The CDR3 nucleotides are TGTGCCAGCTCACCAGGGTTCGGCTCACCCCTCCACTTT. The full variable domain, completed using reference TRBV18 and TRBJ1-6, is NAGVMQNPRHLVRRRGQEARLRCSPMKGHSHVYWYRQLPEEGLKFMVYLQKENIIDESGMPKERFSAEFPKEGPSILRIQQVVRGDSAAYFCASSPGFGSPLHFGNGTRLTVT.